The 5 T cell receptor beta chains below were found in one sample sequenced in a study of beta chain features in type 1 diabetes. Overall study results and limits: All four CD4+ subsets from Type 1 diabetes patients carried moderately but significantly shorter TCRB CDR3s.

These receptors have no identified antigens. Expressed TCRB transcripts got sequenced, as all isolated RNA was reverse transcribed. Profiled with immunoSEQ multiplex PCR; TCRdb holds only in-frame clones, not every one. The repertoire holds fewer than 350,000 clones, with 15% as singletons. The sample was naive CD4+ T cells from blood. Every receptor here comes from a man younger than 35 with type 1 diabetes.

The chain uses TRBV7-9 and TRBJ2-1; TRBD2 is a possible D gene (6 bases). Germline-derived CDR1 and CDR2 are SEHNR and FQNEAQ (reference sequence). Trimming shortened V by 1 base and J by 2 bases, and 9 bases separated the two germline ends. This CDR3 is 15 amino acids long. Here the CDR3 DNA reads TGTGCCAGCAGCTTAGGGACTAACCCCTACAATGAGCAGTTCTTC. Amino acid sequence: CASSLGTNPYNEQFF. Using reference TRBV7-9 and TRBJ2-1 for the parts outside the CDR3, the full variable domain is DTGVSQNPRHKITKRGQNVTFRCDPISEHNRLYWYRQTLGQGPEFLTYFQNEAQLEKSRLLSDRFSAERPKGSFSTLEIQRTEQGDSAMYLCASSLGTNPYNEQFFGPGTRLTVL.

This clone appeared a few times. The chain's CDR3 is CSARPTRSYTF. Written as DNA, the CDR3 is TGCAGTGCTAGACCTACTCGTAGCTACACCTTC. The chain is built from TRBV20-1 and TRBJ1-2; the D is unclear. Per germline, CDR1 DFQATT and CDR2 SNEGSKA (reference sequence). V lost 2 bases to trimming and J lost 9 bases, with 10 bases between them. The CDR3 has 11 amino acids.

The V gene is TRBV12-2, the J gene TRBJ1-1. TRBV12-2 counts as a pseudogene. The CDR3 sequence is 14 residues long. CDR3 amino acids: CASRPALMNTEAFF. The CDR3 DNA is TGTGCAAGCCGTCCCGCACTCATGAACACTGAAGCTTTCTTT.

The chain couples TRBV5-4 to TRBJ1-2, with D perhaps TRBD1 (5 bases). Germline V gives CDR1 SGHNT, CDR2 YYREEE (reference sequence). This CDR3 spans 14 amino acids. Between the trimmed V and J ends, which lost 0 bases and 8 bases, there was a span of 14 bases. The DNA for the CDR3 is TGTGCCAGCAGCTTGGTCGGGGGTAGTTGGGGCTACACCTTC. It encodes CASSLVGGSWGYTF.

This clone was detected only a few times. The sample contains more than one DNA sequence encoding this CDR3. The chain recombines TRBV7-9 with TRBJ1-2; 9 positions match TRBD1. There are 13 residues in the CDR3. The V and J ends lost 5 bases and 3 bases, in that order; junction bases with no gene match: 1. The germline gives CDR1 SEHNR, CDR2 FQNEAQ (reference sequence). The CDR3 sequence is CASSRDRDYGYTF. As DNA, the CDR3 is TGTGCCAGCAGCAGGGACAGGGACTATGGCTACACCTTC.